Following are 6 T cell receptor beta chains from one sample sequenced in a study of cytomegalovirus exposure and HLA in healthy donors (dated 2017 in TCRdb). The library relied on the immunoSEQ multiplex PCR assay. A mixture of 60 forward primers for TCR Vbeta segments and 13 reverse primers for TCR Jbeta segments was used in the multiplex PCR. In its TCRdb copy, this immuneACCESS table keeps in-frame sequences only and misses some clones. Where compared with another copy, unresolved V genes explain less than half of these, and the others have no known cause. In all, the sample holds 95,000 to 100,000 clones, and approximately 78% of those were seen once. The ten biggest clones cover about 0.79% of the sample. The specimen was PBMCs. These receptors came from a woman aged 55-75 years in good health and CMV-seronegative.

Only a few counts were recorded for this clone. The V and J genes are TRBV5-1 and TRBJ1-2; 7 bases agree with TRBD1. This CDR3 is 15 amino acids long. Trimming cost V 4 bases and J 8 bases; bases outside gene matches: 14. Germline V gene data show CDR1 as SGHRS and CDR2 as YFSETQ. Here the CDR3 reads CASSARQGDDGGYTF. As DNA, the CDR3 is TGCGCCAGCAGCGCCCGACAGGGTGATGATGGAGGCTACACCTTC.

The chain combines TRBV5-1 with TRBJ2-1, with 11 bases that match TRBD2. CDR3 length equals 16 residues. Per germline, CDR1 SGHRS and CDR2 YFSETQ. Germline trimming cut 0 bases from V and 6 bases from J; bases unmatched to any gene: 5. The CDR3 protein is CASSLGSGRATNEQFF. DNA of the CDR3: TGCGCCAGCAGCTTGGGTAGCGGGAGGGCCACCAATGAGCAGTTCTTC.

V is TRBV7-8 and J is TRBJ2-3; D might be TRBD2 (5 bases). This CDR3 comprises 15 residues. Looked up from germline, CDR1 is SGHVS and CDR2 is FQNEAQ. V lost 3 bases and J lost 3, with 13 bases in between. The CDR3: CASSFGPSGTDTQYF. The CDR3 DNA reads as TGTGCCAGCAGCTTTGGGCCCTCGGGAACAGATACGCAGTATTTT.

V and J are TRBV28 and TRBJ1-1; 8 nucleotides match TRBD1. The CDR3 contains 17 residues. Trimming removed 8 bases from V and 4 bases from J; junction bases left unmatched: 18. Germline values: CDR1 MDHEN, CDR2 SYDVKM. CDR3 nucleotide sequence: TGTGCCAGCTCGAGACGGAGACAGGGGATTTTAGGCACTGAAGCTTTCTTT. Its protein product is CASSRRRQGILGTEAFF.

This clone was detected only once. The chain combines TRBV5-4 with TRBJ1-1; 9 bases fit TRBD1. Looked up from germline, CDR1 is SGHNT and CDR2 is YYREEE (reference sequence). The CDR3 length is 14 residues. The J segment lost 4 bases and the V segment lost 3 bases, leaving 4 bases of the junction unmatched. This CDR3 reads CASSSQGAGTEAFF. CDR3 bases: TGTGCCAGCAGCTCACAGGGGGCCGGCACTGAAGCTTTCTTT.

The chain joins TRBV4-1 to TRBJ1-2; 10 bases are a match to TRBD1. With V trimmed by 3 bases and J by 4 bases, 11 bases remained unmatched. In germline, CDR1 is MGHRA, CDR2 YSYEKL. The CDR3 sequence is 17 residues long. As DNA, the CDR3 is TGCGCCAGCAGCCATCCGGGACAGGGGCATTCTTTCTATGGCTACACCTTC. Its protein product is CASSHPGQGHSFYGYTF.